Detailed here is one T cell receptor beta chain. Its antigen remains unknown. These data belong to a study of blood T cells in healthy people across ages. Regarding the study as a whole: Strongly correlated with naive T cell percentage was TCR beta diversity. A greater number of naive CD4+ cells and higher diversity distinguished long-lived donors from aged donors.

Next came a second PCR, run for 7 to 11 cycles, which used a sample-barcoded 5' primer along with a J-beta primer mix. Every cDNA molecule bore a tag from a template-switch adaptor containing 12 random nucleotides. CDR3-containing paired-end reads numbering at least 2.5 million came from each sample. TCRdb ran MiXCR on the 5' RACE reads and lists one entry per CDR3 protein. The sample holds some 1.5 million distinct CDR3 sequences; over 25% are singletons and the top ten take around 7.7%. Germline assignment: CDR1 SNHLY and CDR2 FYNNEI. Trimming left V 1 base short and J 0 bases short, with 10 bases between. CDR3 length: 16 residues.

J is TRBJ1-5 and V is TRBV2; no clear D. The receptor comes from a woman in her 30s in good health. The sample taken for sequencing was blood. CDR3 in DNA: TGTGCCAGCAGTGAAGTCTTAGGTAATAGCAATCAGCCCCAGCATTTT. It is translated as CASSEVLGNSNQPQHF.